Listed below are T cell receptor beta chains from one sample, sequenced in a study of cytomegalovirus exposure and HLA in healthy donors. The repertoire was sequenced with immunoSEQ multiplex PCR; TCRdb's copy has only in-frame clones and lacks some. The listing records approximately 200,000 clones. The sequenced sample consisted of PBMCs. The receptors originated from a boy between 10 and 17 years old in good health and CMV-seronegative. Both conserved end residues are part of each CDR3. A D gene is named only where the DNA matches it firmly.

J gene	V gene	D gene	CDR3 DNA	CDR3 protein
TRBJ1-5	TRBV9	.	TGTGCCAGCAGCGTAGGCAAGGGGGTTATATGTAGCAATCAGCCCCAGCATTTT	CASSVGKGVICSNQPQHF
TRBJ2-7	TRBV9	TRBD1	TGTGCCAGCAGCGTAGGGGGGACAGGGCGGTACGAGCAGTACTTC	CASSVGGTGRYEQYF
TRBJ2-7	TRBV19	TRBD2	TGTGCCAGTAGTGTCTCTAGCGGGGGGGTCTACGAGCAGTACTTC	CASSVSSGGVYEQYF
TRBJ1-1	TRBV5-1	.	TGCGCCAGCAGCTTCCAGGGGACGAACGCTGAAGCTTTCTTT	CASSFQGTNAEAFF
TRBJ2-3	TRBV5-1	.	TGCGCCAGCAGCCAGACTGGTAGAGGCCCCACAGATACGCAGTATTTT	CASSQTGRGPTDTQYF
TRBJ2-3	TRBV6-6	TRBD2	TGTGCCAGCAGGCCGCTGACTAGCGGGGGTACAGATACGCAGTATTTT	CASRPLTSGGTDTQYF
TRBJ1-5	TRBV7-5	.	TGTGTCAGAAGCTTACTCGGGGGACAGGCGGCGGATCAGCCCCAGCATTTT	CVRSLLGGQAADQPQHF
TRBJ2-3	TRBV5-6	TRBD2	TGTGCCAGCAGCGCTCTCCGACTAGCGGGGACAGATACGCAGTATTTT	CASSALRLAGTDTQYF
TRBJ2-6	TRBV5-6	.	TGTGCCAGCAGCCGTGAGGGCTCTGGGGCCAACGTCCTGACTTTC	CASSREGSGANVLTF
TRBJ1-6	TRBV5-5	TRBD1	TGTGCCAGCAGCTCGACAGGGCTCGGATCACCCCTCCACTTT	CASSSTGLGSPLHF
TRBJ2-5	TRBV4-1	TRBD2	TGCGCCAGCAGCCAAGTTCTAGCGGGGGTGTCTCGTGGAGAGACCCAGTACTTC	CASSQVLAGVSRGETQYF
TRBJ2-3	TRBV13	.	TGTGCCAGCAGCTTAACAAGCACAGATACGCAGTATTTT	CASSLTSTDTQYF
TRBJ2-1	TRBV18	TRBD2	TGTGCCAGCTCATCATCGGGACTACCCTACAATGAGCAGTTCTTC	CASSSSGLPYNEQFF
TRBJ2-5	TRBV7-8	.	TGTGCCAGCAGACCCCGGGGGGCAGAGACCCAGTACTTC	CASRPRGAETQYF
TRBJ2-1	TRBV27	TRBD2	TGTGCCAGCAGTTTACCCGGGGGGGCCTACAATGAGCAGTTCTTC	CASSLPGGAYNEQFF
TRBJ1-1	TRBV30	.	TGTGCCTGGAGTGTTTTGGGGCAGAGGAACACTGAAGCTTTCTTT	CAWSVLGQRNTEAFF
TRBJ1-1	TRBV6-1	TRBD1	TGTGCCAGCAGTGAAGGTTGGACAGGGGGGGCTACTGAAGCTTTCTTT	CASSEGWTGGATEAFF
TRBJ1-2	TRBV9	.	TGTGCCAGCAGCGTAGTTCAGGACTCAGGTACTAACTATGGCTACACCTTC	CASSVVQDSGTNYGYTF
TRBJ2-7	TRBV19	.	TGTGCCAGTAGTATAGCGGGGTCACGGTACGAGCAGTACTTC	CASSIAGSRYEQYF
TRBJ1-5	TRBV9	.	TGTGCCAGCAGCCAAGGGGTTTATAGCAATCAGCCCCAGCATTTT	CASSQGVYSNQPQHF
TRBJ2-5	TRBV4-2	.	TGTGCCAGCAGCCAAACTCAACCGGGGTCACAAGAGACCCAGTACTTC	CASSQTQPGSQETQYF
TRBJ2-1	TRBV30	.	TGTGCCTGGCTCGAGGGAAGACACAATGAGCAGTTCTTC	CAWLEGRHNEQFF
TRBJ2-1	TRBV10-3	.	TGTGCCATCAGTGAGCCCAGCGGCGATGAGCAGTTCTTC	CAISEPSGDEQFF
TRBJ2-3	TRBV19	.	TGTGCCAGTAGTATAACTGGAGATACGCAGTATTTT	CASSITGDTQYF
TRBJ1-5	TRBV27	.	TGTGCCAGCAGTTATAAGGGGCTACCAAATCAGCCCCAGCATTTT	CASSYKGLPNQPQHF
TRBJ2-1	TRBV7-6	.	TGTGCCAGCAGCTTAGAGGCGGGTAGCTCCTACAATGAGCAGTTCTTC	CASSLEAGSSYNEQFF
TRBJ2-3	TRBV5-1	TRBD2	TGCGCCAGCAACCTCACGCGGGGGACAGATACGCAGTATTTT	CASNLTRGTDTQYF
TRBJ1-1	TRBV5-4	.	TGTGCCAGCAGCCCCCAGGGAGGTATCACTGAAGCTTTCTTT	CASSPQGGITEAFF
TRBJ2-5	TRBV12-5	.	TGTGCTAGTGGCCTGACTGGCCGGGAGACCCAGTACTTC	CASGLTGRETQYF
TRBJ1-2	TRBV29-1	.	TGCAGCCTTGACCGGGATAACTATGGCTACACCTTC	CSLDRDNYGYTF
TRBJ2-2	TRBV28	.	TGTGCCAGCAGTCTTCCGAGAGGGCGCGCCGGGGAGCTGTTTTTT	CASSLPRGRAGELFF
TRBJ2-1	TRBV19	TRBD2	TGTGCCAGTAGTATACCCATACATGGGACTAGCGGATCCTACAATGAGCAGTTCTTC	CASSIPIHGTSGSYNEQFF
TRBJ2-7	TRBV25-1	.	TGTGCCAGCAGTGAATTAATGGCAGGCACCTACGAGCAGTACTTC	CASSELMAGTYEQYF
TRBJ2-7	TRBV30	.	TGTGCCTGGAGTGTAATTGGCGGGTCTCACGGGGACTTC	CAWSVIGGSHGDF
TRBJ2-3	TRBV7-8	TRBD2	TGTGCCAGCAGCTTAGCAGCGGGGGGGCCAGATACGCAGTATTTT	CASSLAAGGPDTQYF
TRBJ1-2	TRBV5-1	TRBD1	TGCGCCAGCAGCTCGGGACAGGGGGATGGCTACACCTTC	CASSSGQGDGYTF
TRBJ2-3	TRBV27	TRBD1	TGTGCCAGCAGTCATGGACAGGGGATTAGCACAGATACGCAGTATTTT	CASSHGQGISTDTQYF
TRBJ1-4	TRBV28	.	TGTGCCAGCAGTGGACTCACCCCGGGGGGTGAAAAACTGTTTTTT	CASSGLTPGGEKLFF
TRBJ1-5	TRBV15	.	TGTGCCACCAGCAGAGATTGGCGGGACGGGTTGGGCAATCAGCCCCAGCATTTT	CATSRDWRDGLGNQPQHF
TRBJ1-2	TRBV14	TRBD1	TGTGCCAGCAGCCGGCAGGGGGGTGGCTATGGCTACACCTTC	CASSRQGGGYGYTF
TRBJ1-6	TRBV12-5	.	TGTGCTAGTGGTTTGATGGGGGGAGAGGGAAATTCACCCCTCCACTTT	CASGLMGGEGNSPLHF
TRBJ1-2	TRBV4-1	.	TGCGCCAGCAGCCAGGGGCGGGGGCCTACAGAGGGCTACACCTTC	CASSQGRGPTEGYTF
TRBJ2-6	TRBV19	.	TGTGCCAGTAGTACAGGGACTGGGGCCAACGTCCTGACTTTC	CASSTGTGANVLTF
TRBJ1-4	TRBV6-1	.	TGTGCCAGCAGTGAAGTGGGTGCAGGGCGGGAAAAACTGTTTTTT	CASSEVGAGREKLFF
TRBJ1-2	TRBV6-6	TRBD1	TGTGCCAGCAGTTACATCGGGACAGCTTATGATGGCCACACCTTC	CASSYIGTAYDGHTF
TRBJ2-7	TRBV11-2	.	TGTGCCAGCAGCTTAGAAAGGGGGGGAGCCTACGAGCAGTACTTC	CASSLERGGAYEQYF
TRBJ1-2	TRBV19	.	TGTGCCAGTGTCTCTCTTGGGGAGAGTCTTGGCTACACCTTC	CASVSLGESLGYTF
TRBJ2-2	TRBV6-1	.	TGTGCCAGCAGTCCCTCCGGGTATGGGGAGCTGTTTTTT	CASSPSGYGELFF
TRBJ2-7	TRBV5-4	TRBD2	TGTGCCAGCAGCTACGGGACTAGCTCTTACGAGCAGTACTTC	CASSYGTSSYEQYF